This paragraph covers one T cell receptor (beta chain) sequence. This record comes from a study of CD8 T cells in Susac syndrome. TCR beta from blood CD8+ and CD4+ T cells was sequenced. It was with random hexamers that roughly 0.45 to 1 ug RNA was reverse transcribed. The amplification used immunoSEQ multiplex PCR on TCR beta CDR3; it spanned 54 Vbeta and 13 Jbeta. TCRdb re-called the immunoSEQ multiplex PCR reads with MiXCR, one entry per CDR3 protein. Of roughly 130,000 distinct CDR3 sequences in the sample, roughly 95% were seen once. There are 13 residues in the CDR3. Germline values: CDR1 LNHNV, CDR2 YYDKDF (reference sequence). The V end lost 0 bases, the J end lost 6 bases, and 7 bases lay between the germline ends.

This clonotype was obtained from a human donor in good health. The sample consisted of CD4+ T cells from PBMCs. The genes are TRBV15 and TRBJ2-3; the D is unclear. The CDR3 is CATSRDRTDTQYF. Written as DNA, the CDR3 is TGTGCCACCAGCAGAGATCGGACGGATACGCAGTATTTT.